The next 12 T cell receptor beta chains were all read from a single sample in a study of tumor and adjacent non-tumor tissue in lung cancer. Three rounds of nested PCR, following a modified ARM-PCR protocol, produced the TCRbeta library. Each CDR3 protein is one row after TCRdb ran MiXCR on the multiplex PCR reads. The sample includes 65,000 to 75,000 distinct CDR3 sequences, around three quarters of them seen just once. RNA was extracted from bulk tissue without any cell sorting. The material sequenced was lung tumor tissue. All receptors derive from a man between 60 and 75 years old with non-small cell lung cancer.

This clonotype was recorded a few times. This rearrangement joins TRBV28 to TRBJ1-5; no firm D call. The length of the CDR3 is 14 residues. From germline, CDR1 is MDHEN and CDR2 SYDVKM. The V and J ends lost 5 bases and 0 bases respectively, with 8 bases between them. For the CDR3, the DNA is TGTGCCAGCAGTGACGGGTATAGCAATCAGCCCCAGCATTTT. This gives the protein CASSDGYSNQPQHF.

CDR3 nucleotide sequence: TGTGCCAGCAGCGAAGGGGGCCGAGAAGCTTTCTTT. This sequence encodes CASSEGGREAFF. This rearrangement joins TRBV28 to TRBJ1-1, with 7 bases aligning to TRBD1. Germline V gives CDR1 MDHEN, CDR2 SYDVKM. V trimming: 6 bases; J trimming: 8 bases; junction bases outside the gene matches: 6. The CDR3 is 12 amino acids.

V and J are TRBV20-1 and TRBJ2-7, with D possibly TRBD2 on 5 matching bases. Germline assignment: CDR1 DFQATT and CDR2 SNEGSKA (reference sequence). The CDR3 totals 12 residues. V was clipped by 8 bases and J by 7 bases, with 18 bases between them. DNA for the CDR3: TGCAGTACTCGGGCGGGCGGTAGAGAGCAGTACTTC. Translation: CSTRAGGREQYF.

To note about this clonotype: As the CDR3 is not closed by the conserved phenylalanine or tryptophan, this likely results from a read error. The chain carries TRBV6-1 and TRBJ2-4; 10 nucleotides match TRBD2. The CDR3 runs 16 residues. Germline assignment: CDR1 MNHNS and CDR2 SASEGT. Unmatched junction bases numbered 12, after V lost 10 bases and J lost 3 bases. The CDR3 spells CATLEREGMRKNIQYL. The DNA of the CDR3 is TGTGCCACCTTGGAGCGGGAGGGCATGCGCAAAAACATTCAGTACTTG.

As concerns this clonotype: The germline gene is not matched at one end of the junction; a read error may be the cause. The chain recombines TRBV10-3 with TRBJ2-2, with TRBD1 as a possible D gene (6 bases). CDR1 and CDR2 (germline): ENHRY, SYGVKD. This CDR3 has 16 residues. CDR3 bases: TGTGCCATCAGTGAGTCGAGGGGGACGAACACCGGGGAGCTGTCTTTT. Translating gives CAISESRGTNTGELSF.

Remarks on this clonotype: The CDR3 does not close with the conserved phenylalanine or tryptophan, likely indicating a read error. It is unclear where the CDR3 begins or ends on the DNA, so no DNA is shown, and the CDR3 is as TCRdb lists it. The V call is TRBV20-1, the J call TRBJ2-2. Germline CDR1 DFQATT, CDR2 SNEGSKA (reference sequence). The CDR3 adds up to 13 amino acids, both ends counted. CDR3 protein: CSASAANTGELFL.

The chain carries TRBV28 and TRBJ2-7; unclear D gene. The germline CDR1 and CDR2 sequences are MDHEN and SYDVKM. V was shortened by 1 base and J by 7 bases, with 17 bases between the two germline ends. This CDR3 has 15 amino acids. The CDR3 region is CASSLYGRHLLEQYF. CDR3 in DNA: TGTGCCAGCAGTTTATACGGCAGGCACCTCCTTGAGCAGTACTTC.

Turning to this clonotype: The conserved phenylalanine or tryptophan is not found at the CDR3 terminus, so this likely reflects a read error. V is TRBV20-1 and J is TRBJ2-7; TRBD2 matches at 7 bases. The length of the CDR3 is 16 residues. Germline CDR1 and CDR2: DFQATT and SNEGSKA (reference sequence). CDR3 nucleotides: TGCAGTGCCACATCTTTGACTCAGCGGGACCTCTACGTGCAGTACTTA. Its translation is CSATSLTQRDLYVQYL.

As concerns this clonotype: This may stem from a read error, because a much larger clone lies one nucleotide away. This chain connects TRBV28 to TRBJ1-2; the D is unclear. Germline V gives CDR1 MDHEN, CDR2 SYDVKM. The CDR3 contains 11 residues. The CDR3 is CASSSTYDYTF. CDR3 DNA sequence: TGTGCCAGCAGTTCAACCTATGACTACACCTTC.

This clonotype was recorded once. A much larger clone lies a single base off, so this may be a read error. The chain joins TRBV20-1 to TRBJ2-5; 11 nucleotides align to TRBD2. Germline V gives CDR1 DFQATT, CDR2 SNEGSKA (reference sequence). V trimming: 6 bases; J trimming: 11 bases; junction bases outside the gene matches: 17. The CDR3 covers 15 residues. This chain's CDR3 is CSATNSGRAFVTQYF. CDR3 DNA: TGCAGTGCCACCAATAGCGGGAGGGCCTTTGTGACACAGTACTTC.

This chain uses TRBV20-1 with TRBJ2-7; 11 bases are shared with TRBD1. CDR1 and CDR2 (germline): DFQATT, SNEGSKA (reference sequence). The CDR3 is 14 amino acids. With 7 bases clipped from V and 4 bases from J, the junction kept 9 bases outside the gene matches. The CDR3 is CSEAGTGGLYEQYF. As DNA, the CDR3 is TGCAGTGAGGCCGGGACAGGGGGTTTATACGAGCAGTACTTC.

At least ten counts were recorded for this clonotype. CDR3 nucleotide sequence: TGTGCCACCAGTGAAGCTAGCGGGAGCCTCCAAGAGACCCAGTACTTC. Protein: CATSEASGSLQETQYF. The chain couples TRBV24-1 to TRBJ2-5; 10 bases agree with TRBD2. The length of the CDR3 is 16 residues. Germline V CDR1 and CDR2: KGHDR, SFDVKD. J was trimmed by 1 base and V by 4 bases; bases with no gene match: 5.